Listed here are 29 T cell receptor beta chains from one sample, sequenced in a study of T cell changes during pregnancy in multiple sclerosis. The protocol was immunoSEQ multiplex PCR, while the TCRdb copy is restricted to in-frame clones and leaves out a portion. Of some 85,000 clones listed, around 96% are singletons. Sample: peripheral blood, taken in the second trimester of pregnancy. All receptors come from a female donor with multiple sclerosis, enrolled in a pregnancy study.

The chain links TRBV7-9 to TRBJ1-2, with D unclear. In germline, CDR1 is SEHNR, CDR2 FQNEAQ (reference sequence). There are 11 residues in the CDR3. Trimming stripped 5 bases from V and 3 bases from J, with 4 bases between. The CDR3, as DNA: TGTGCCAGCAGCCCGGACTATGGCTACACCTTC. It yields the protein CASSPDYGYTF.

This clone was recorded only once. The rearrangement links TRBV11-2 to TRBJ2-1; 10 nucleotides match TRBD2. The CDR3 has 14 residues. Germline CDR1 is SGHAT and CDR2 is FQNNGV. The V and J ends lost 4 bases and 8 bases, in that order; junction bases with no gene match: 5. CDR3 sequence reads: CASSWSGRVDEQFF. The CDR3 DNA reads TGTGCCAGCAGCTGGAGCGGGAGGGTCGATGAGCAGTTCTTC.

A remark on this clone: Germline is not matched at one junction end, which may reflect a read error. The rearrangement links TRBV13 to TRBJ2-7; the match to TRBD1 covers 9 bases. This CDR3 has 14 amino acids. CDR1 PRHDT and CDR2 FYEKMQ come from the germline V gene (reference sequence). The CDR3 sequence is CASSIGQGTYEQYF. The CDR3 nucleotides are TGTGCCAGCAGCATAGGACAGGGGACCTACGAGCAGTACTTC.

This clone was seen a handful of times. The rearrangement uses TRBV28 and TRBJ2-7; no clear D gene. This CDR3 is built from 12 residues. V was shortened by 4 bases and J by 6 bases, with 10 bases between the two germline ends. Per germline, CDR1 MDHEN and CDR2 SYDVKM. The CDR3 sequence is CASSWRRSEQYF. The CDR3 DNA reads TGTGCCAGCAGTTGGCGACGGAGCGAGCAGTACTTC.

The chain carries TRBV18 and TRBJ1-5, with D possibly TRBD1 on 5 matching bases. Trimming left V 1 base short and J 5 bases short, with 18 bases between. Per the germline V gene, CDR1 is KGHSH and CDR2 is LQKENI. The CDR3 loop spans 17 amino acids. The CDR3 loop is CASSPRSSTEADQPQHF. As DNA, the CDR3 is TGTGCCAGCTCACCACGATCATCGACAGAAGCTGATCAGCCCCAGCATTTT.

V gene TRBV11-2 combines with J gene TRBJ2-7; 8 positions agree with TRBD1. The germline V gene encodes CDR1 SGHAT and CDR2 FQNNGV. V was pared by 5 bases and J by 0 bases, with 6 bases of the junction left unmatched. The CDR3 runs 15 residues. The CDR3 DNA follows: TGTGCCAGCAGCCGGACAGGGAAGAACTCCTACGAGCAGTACTTC. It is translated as CASSRTGKNSYEQYF.

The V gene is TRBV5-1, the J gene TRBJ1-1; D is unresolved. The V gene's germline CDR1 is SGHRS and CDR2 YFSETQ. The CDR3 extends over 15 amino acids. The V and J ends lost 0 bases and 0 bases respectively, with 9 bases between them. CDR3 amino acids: CASSLAGRMNTEAFF. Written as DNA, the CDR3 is TGCGCCAGCAGCTTGGCTGGCAGAATGAACACTGAAGCTTTCTTT.

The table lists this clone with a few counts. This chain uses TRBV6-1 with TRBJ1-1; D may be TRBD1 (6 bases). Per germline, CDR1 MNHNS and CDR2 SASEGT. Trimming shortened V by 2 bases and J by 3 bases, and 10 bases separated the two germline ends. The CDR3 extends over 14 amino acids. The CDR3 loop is CASSETGRDTEAFF. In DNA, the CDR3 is TGTGCCAGCAGTGAAACAGGGAGGGACACTGAAGCTTTCTTT.

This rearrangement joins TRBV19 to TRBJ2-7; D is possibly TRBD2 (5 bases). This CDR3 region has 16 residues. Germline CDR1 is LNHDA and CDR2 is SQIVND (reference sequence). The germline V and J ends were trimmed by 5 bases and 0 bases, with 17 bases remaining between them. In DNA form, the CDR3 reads TGTGCCAGTAGTCATCATCGAGGGATGAGCTCCTACGAGCAGTACTTC. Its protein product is CASSHHRGMSSYEQYF.

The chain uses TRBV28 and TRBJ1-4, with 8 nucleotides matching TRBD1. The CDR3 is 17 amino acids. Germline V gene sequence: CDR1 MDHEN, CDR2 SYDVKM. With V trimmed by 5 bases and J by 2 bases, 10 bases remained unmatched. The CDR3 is CASSPNDRGSTNEKLFF. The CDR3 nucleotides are TGTGCCAGCAGTCCAAATGACAGGGGATCTACTAATGAAAAACTGTTTTTT. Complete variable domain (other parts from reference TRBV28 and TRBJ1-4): DVKVTQSSRYLVKRTGEKVFLECVQDMDHENMFWYRQDPGLGLRLIYFSYDVKMKEKGDIPEGYSVSREKKERFSLILESASTNQTSMYLCASSPNDRGSTNEKLFFGSGTQLSVL.

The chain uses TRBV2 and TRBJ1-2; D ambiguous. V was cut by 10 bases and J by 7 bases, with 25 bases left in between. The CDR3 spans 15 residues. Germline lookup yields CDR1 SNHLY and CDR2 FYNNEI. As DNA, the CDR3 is TGTGCCATCTCCCCACGGAGCAGAACTATGGGTGGCTACACCTTC. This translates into CAISPRSRTMGGYTF.

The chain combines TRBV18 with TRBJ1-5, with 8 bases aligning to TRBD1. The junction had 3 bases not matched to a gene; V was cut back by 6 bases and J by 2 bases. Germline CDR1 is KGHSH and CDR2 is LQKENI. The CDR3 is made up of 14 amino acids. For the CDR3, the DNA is TGTGCCAGCTCCCCGACAGGGGGCAATCAGCCCCAGCATTTT. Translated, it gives CASSPTGGNQPQHF.

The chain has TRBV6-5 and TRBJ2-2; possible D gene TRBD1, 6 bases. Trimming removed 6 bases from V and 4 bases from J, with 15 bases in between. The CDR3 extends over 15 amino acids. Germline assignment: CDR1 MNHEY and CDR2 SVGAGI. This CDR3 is CASSQTGPGTGELFF. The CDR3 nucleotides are TGTGCCAGCAGCCAAACAGGGCCGGGCACCGGGGAGCTGTTTTTT.

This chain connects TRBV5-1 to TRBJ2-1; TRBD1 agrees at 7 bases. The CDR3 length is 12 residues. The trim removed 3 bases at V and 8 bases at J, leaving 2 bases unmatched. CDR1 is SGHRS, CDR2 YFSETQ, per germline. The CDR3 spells CASSWTGDEQFF. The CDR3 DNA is TGCGCCAGCAGCTGGACAGGCGATGAGCAGTTCTTC.

The CDR3 region has the DNA TGTGCCAGTAGTGATGACAGGACCACTGAAGCTTTCTTT. Translated: CASSDDRTTEAFF. The chain links TRBV19 to TRBJ1-1; TRBD1 is a possible D gene (6 bases). V was shortened by 5 bases and J by 4 bases, with 11 bases between the two germline ends. The V gene's germline CDR1 is LNHDA and CDR2 SQIVND (reference sequence). The CDR3 is made up of 13 amino acids.

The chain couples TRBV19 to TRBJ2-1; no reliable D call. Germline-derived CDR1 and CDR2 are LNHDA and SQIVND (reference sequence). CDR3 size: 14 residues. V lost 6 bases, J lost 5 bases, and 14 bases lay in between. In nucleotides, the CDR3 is TGTGCCAGTAGCCCCTTCATAGAGCACAATGAGCAGTTCTTC. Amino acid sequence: CASSPFIEHNEQFF. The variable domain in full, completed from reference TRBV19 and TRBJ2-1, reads DGGITQSPKYLFRKEGQNVTLSCEQNLNHDAMYWYRQDPGQGLRLIYYSQIVNDFQKGDIAEGYSVSREKKESFPLTVTSAQKNPTAFYLCASSPFIEHNEQFFGPGTRLTVL.

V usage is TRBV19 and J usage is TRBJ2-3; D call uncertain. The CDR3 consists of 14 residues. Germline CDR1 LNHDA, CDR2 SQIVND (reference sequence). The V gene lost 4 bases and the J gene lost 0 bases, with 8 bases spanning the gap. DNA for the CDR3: TGTGCCAGTAGTAGCTCCACAAGCACAGATACGCAGTATTTT. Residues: CASSSSTSTDTQYF.

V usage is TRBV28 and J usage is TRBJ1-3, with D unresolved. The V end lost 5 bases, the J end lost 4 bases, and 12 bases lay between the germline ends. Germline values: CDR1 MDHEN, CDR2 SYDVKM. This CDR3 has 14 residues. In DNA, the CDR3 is TGTGCCAGCAGTGATAATTGGGCGGGAAACACCATATATTTT. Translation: CASSDNWAGNTIYF.

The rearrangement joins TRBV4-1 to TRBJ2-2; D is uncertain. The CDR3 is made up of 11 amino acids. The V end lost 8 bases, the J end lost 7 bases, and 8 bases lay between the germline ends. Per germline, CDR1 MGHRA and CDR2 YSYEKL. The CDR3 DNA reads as TGCGCCAGCGCCCTCGGCGGGGAGCTGTTTTTT. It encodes CASALGGELFF.

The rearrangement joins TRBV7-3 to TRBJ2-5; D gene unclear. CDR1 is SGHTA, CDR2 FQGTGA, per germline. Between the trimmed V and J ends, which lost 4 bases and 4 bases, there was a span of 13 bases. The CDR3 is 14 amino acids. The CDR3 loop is CASSSNGEAETQYF. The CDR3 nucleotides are TGTGCCAGCAGCTCTAACGGAGAGGCAGAGACCCAGTACTTC.

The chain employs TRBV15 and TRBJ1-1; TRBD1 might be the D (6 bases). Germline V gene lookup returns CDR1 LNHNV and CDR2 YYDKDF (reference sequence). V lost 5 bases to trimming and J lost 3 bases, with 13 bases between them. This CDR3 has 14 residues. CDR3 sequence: CATSSHRVDTEAFF. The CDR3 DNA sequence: TGTGCCACCAGCTCCCACAGGGTAGACACTGAAGCTTTCTTT.

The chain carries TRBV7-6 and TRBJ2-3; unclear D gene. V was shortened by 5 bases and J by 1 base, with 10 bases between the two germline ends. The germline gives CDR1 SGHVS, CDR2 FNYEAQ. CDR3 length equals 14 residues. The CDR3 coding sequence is TGTGCCAGCAGCCCCCATCCGGGCACAGATACGCAGTATTTT. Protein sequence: CASSPHPGTDTQYF. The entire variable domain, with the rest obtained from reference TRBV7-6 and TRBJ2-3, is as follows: GAGVSQSPRYKVTKRGQDVALRCDPISGHVSLYWYRQALGQGPEFLTYFNYEAQQDKSGLPNDRFSAERPEGSISTLTIQRTEQRDSAMYRCASSPHPGTDTQYFGPGTRLTVL.

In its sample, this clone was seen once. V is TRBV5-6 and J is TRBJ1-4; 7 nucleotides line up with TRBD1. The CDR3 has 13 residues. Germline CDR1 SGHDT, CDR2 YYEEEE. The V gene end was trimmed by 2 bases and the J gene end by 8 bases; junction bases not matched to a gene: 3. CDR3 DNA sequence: TGTGCCAGCAGCTTACAGGACAGGGAAAAACTGTTTTTT. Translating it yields CASSLQDREKLFF.

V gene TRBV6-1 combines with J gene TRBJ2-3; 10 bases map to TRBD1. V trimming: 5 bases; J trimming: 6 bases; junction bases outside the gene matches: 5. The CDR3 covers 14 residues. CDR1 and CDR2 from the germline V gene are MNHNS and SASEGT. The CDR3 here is CASSRDRGWDTQYF. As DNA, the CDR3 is TGTGCCAGCAGTCGGGACAGGGGTTGGGATACGCAGTATTTT.

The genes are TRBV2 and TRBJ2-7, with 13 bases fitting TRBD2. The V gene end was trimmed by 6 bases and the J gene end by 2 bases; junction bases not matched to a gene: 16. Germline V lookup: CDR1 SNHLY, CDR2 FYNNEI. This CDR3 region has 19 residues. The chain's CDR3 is CASSLGLAGDVGGTYEQYF. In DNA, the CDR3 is TGTGCCAGCAGCCTCGGACTAGCGGGAGATGTGGGAGGCACCTACGAGCAGTACTTC.

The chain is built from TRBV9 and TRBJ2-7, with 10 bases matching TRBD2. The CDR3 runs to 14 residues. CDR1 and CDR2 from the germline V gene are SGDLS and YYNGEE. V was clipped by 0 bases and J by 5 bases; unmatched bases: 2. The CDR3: CASSVGLAGDEQYF. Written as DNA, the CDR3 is TGTGCCAGCAGCGTAGGGCTAGCGGGAGACGAGCAGTACTTC.

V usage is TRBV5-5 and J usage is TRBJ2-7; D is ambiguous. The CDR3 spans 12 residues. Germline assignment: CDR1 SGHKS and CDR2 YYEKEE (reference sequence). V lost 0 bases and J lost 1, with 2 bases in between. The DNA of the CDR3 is TGTGCCAGCAGCTTGGTATCCTACGAGCAGTACTTC. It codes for CASSLVSYEQYF. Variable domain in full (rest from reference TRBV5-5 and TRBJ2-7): DAGVTQSPTHLIKTRGQQVTLRCSPISGHKSVSWYQQVLGQGPQFIFQYYEKEERGRGNFPDRFSARQFPNYSSELNVNALLLGDSALYLCASSLVSYEQYFGPGTRLTVT.

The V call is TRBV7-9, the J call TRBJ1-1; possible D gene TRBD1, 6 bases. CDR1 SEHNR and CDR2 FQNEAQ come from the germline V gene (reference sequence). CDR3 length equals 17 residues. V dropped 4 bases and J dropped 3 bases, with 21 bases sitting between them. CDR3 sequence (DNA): TGTGCCAGCAGCTCCAGTCCGGGACAAGGTCCGGACACTGAAGCTTTCTTT. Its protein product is CASSSSPGQGPDTEAFF.

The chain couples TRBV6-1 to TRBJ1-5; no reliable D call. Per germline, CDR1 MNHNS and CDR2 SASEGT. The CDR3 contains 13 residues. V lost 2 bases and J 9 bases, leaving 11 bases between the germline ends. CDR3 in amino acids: CASSESGPGPQHF. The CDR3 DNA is TGTGCCAGCAGTGAAAGCGGGCCAGGGCCCCAGCATTTT.